The sequence of this T cell receptor (beta chain) was determined in a study of T cell changes during pregnancy in multiple sclerosis. CDR1 and CDR2 (germline): SGHDT, YYEEEE. V shed 4 bases and J 7 bases; nucleotides not matched to a gene: 7. The CDR3 spans 14 residues. This table comes from immunoSEQ multiplex PCR, and its TCRdb copy is limited to in-frame clones, with some not included. The sample contains under 50,000 clones, 85% to 95% of which appear only once. Sequences were derived from CD4+ T cells from peripheral blood mononuclear cells, sampled in the second trimester of pregnancy. V usage is TRBV5-6 and J usage is TRBJ1-2, with 10 bases aligning to TRBD1. This sequence was found in a female donor in good health, enrolled as a control in a pregnancy study. For the CDR3, the DNA is TGTGCCAGCAGCCTGGCTCGGGACAGGGGTGGCTACACCTTC. Its translation: CASSLARDRGGYTF.